Following are 16 T cell receptor beta chains from one sample sequenced in a study of CD8 T cells in Susac syndrome (dated by TCRdb to about 2019). Preparation of the library involved the immunoSEQ multiplex PCR assay. RNA was extracted using the RNeasy kit, and roughly 0.45 to 1 microgram was reverse transcribed with random hexamers. The raw public data were reprocessed by TCRdb itself: fastp quality trimming at Q25, MiXCR clonotype calling, in-frame beta chains only. For every CDR3 protein sequence, its rows merge into one entry that carries the most common genes and DNA. Within this sample are tens of thousands of distinct CDR3 sequences, with over 75% of them counted one time only. The ten largest clones represent under 0.65% of the sample. The sample consisted of CD8+ T cells from PBMCs. These receptors came from a human donor with multiple sclerosis.

The V gene is TRBV28, the J gene TRBJ2-1, with 7 bases fitting TRBD1. The germline CDR1 and CDR2 sequences are MDHEN and SYDVKM. Unmatched junction bases numbered 14, after V lost 7 bases and J lost 8 bases. The CDR3 is made up of 15 amino acids. The CDR3: CASTDRDTNGDEQFF. The CDR3 coding sequence is TGTGCCAGCACCGACAGGGACACTAACGGGGATGAGCAGTTCTTC.

The chain employs TRBV5-1 and TRBJ2-7; TRBD1 matches 11 bases. With V trimmed by 3 bases and J by 6 bases, 5 bases remained unmatched. The germline CDR1 and CDR2 sequences are SGHRS and YFSETQ. The CDR3 runs 14 residues. The CDR3 DNA is TGCGCCAGCAGCTCCCCGGACAGGGGGCCCGAGCAGTACTTC. This encodes CASSSPDRGPEQYF. The full variable domain, rest sourced from reference TRBV5-1 and TRBJ2-7, is KAGVTQTPRYLIKTRGQQVTLSCSPISGHRSVSWYQQTPGQGLQFLFEYFSETQRNKGNFPGRFSGRQFSNSRSEMNVSTLELGDSALYLCASSSPDRGPEQYFGPGTRLTVT.

This chain joins TRBV4-3 and TRBJ1-2; D gene ambiguous. There are 15 residues in the CDR3. The ends were cut back, 0 bases at V and 3 bases at J, with 11 bases in the middle. The V gene's germline CDR1 is LGHNA and CDR2 YSLEER. DNA for the CDR3: TGCGCCAGCAGCCAAGATTTGAGGCAGCACTATGGCTACACCTTC. Translating gives CASSQDLRQHYGYTF.

V is TRBV4-2 and J is TRBJ1-6; weak D call: TRBD1 (6 bases). V gave up 2 bases and J gave up 4 bases, with 15 bases separating them. Germline V gene lookup returns CDR1 LGHNA and CDR2 YNFKEQ. This CDR3 has 17 residues. The DNA of the CDR3 is TGTGCCAGCAGCCAAAAGAGCCCCGGACAGTATAATTCACCCCTCCACTTT. Its protein product is CASSQKSPGQYNSPLHF.

The V and J genes are TRBV7-6 and TRBJ1-5, with TRBD1 identical over 8 bases. Germline lookup yields CDR1 SGHVS and CDR2 FNYEAQ. The CDR3 runs to 14 residues. Trimming cost V 5 bases and J 2 bases; bases outside gene matches: 2. The CDR3 sequence is CASSTGQGNQPQHF. The CDR3 nucleotides read TGTGCCAGCAGCACGGGACAGGGCAATCAGCCCCAGCATTTT. Together with reference TRBV7-6 and TRBJ1-5, the CDR3 gives the full variable domain: GAGVSQSPRYKVTKRGQDVALRCDPISGHVSLYWYRQALGQGPEFLTYFNYEAQQDKSGLPNDRFSAERPEGSISTLTIQRTEQRDSAMYRCASSTGQGNQPQHFGDGTRLSIL.

This clonotype was found once. In DNA form, the CDR3 reads TGTGCCAGCAGCTTTGTGGCAGGGCATACCGGGGAGCTGTTTTTT. This sequence encodes CASSFVAGHTGELFF. The rearrangement joins TRBV11-2 to TRBJ2-2; D is possibly TRBD1 (5 bases). Germline V gives CDR1 SGHAT, CDR2 FQNNGV. The CDR3 totals 15 residues. V gave up 3 bases and J gave up 5 bases, with 13 bases separating them. The variable domain in full, completed from reference TRBV11-2 and TRBJ2-2, reads EAGVAQSPRYKIIEKRQSVAFWCNPISGHATLYWYQQILGQGPKLLIQFQNNGVVDDSQLPKDRFSAERLKGVDSTLKIQPAKLEDSAVYLCASSFVAGHTGELFFGEGSRLTVL.

This clonotype came up once. J is TRBJ1-1 and V is TRBV9, with D possibly being TRBD1 (5 bases). The germline V and J ends were trimmed by 4 bases and 0 bases, with 13 bases remaining between them. CDR1 is SGDLS, CDR2 YYNGEE, per germline. CDR3 length: 15 amino acids. This chain's CDR3 is CASSTRDSLNTEAFF. CDR3 in DNA: TGTGCCAGCAGCACCCGGGACTCATTGAACACTGAAGCTTTCTTT.

The chain uses TRBV10-2 and TRBJ1-1; D uncertain. V was cut by 2 bases and J by 2 bases, with 6 bases left in between. Per the germline V gene, CDR1 is WSHSY and CDR2 is SAAADI. The CDR3 has 13 amino acids. The CDR3 sequence: CASSEEINTEAFF. CDR3 in DNA: TGCGCCAGCAGTGAGGAGATAAACACTGAAGCTTTCTTT.

This clonotype was counted once. The chain joins TRBV5-4 to TRBJ1-1, with a weak D call TRBD1 (5 bases). The germline V gene has CDR1 SGHNT and CDR2 YYREEE (reference sequence). The V end lost 0 bases, the J end lost 5 bases, and 11 bases lay between the germline ends. The CDR3 length is 14 residues. CDR3 region: CASSLGGFGTEAFF. The CDR3 bases are TGTGCCAGCAGCTTGGGGGGCTTTGGGACTGAAGCTTTCTTT.

The rearrangement uses TRBV7-2 and TRBJ1-5, with a possible D match to TRBD1 (6 bases). V dropped 5 bases and J dropped 7 bases, with 18 bases sitting between them. The germline gives CDR1 SGHTA, CDR2 FQGNSA. The CDR3 spans 15 residues. The chain's CDR3 is CASSPLRGSGQPQHF. CDR3 DNA sequence: TGTGCCAGCAGCCCGCTGAGGGGGAGTGGACAGCCCCAGCATTTT.

The rearrangement joins TRBV12-3 or TRBV12-4 to TRBJ2-7; D uncertain. The CDR3 contains 12 residues. V gave up 2 bases and J gave up 3 bases, with 5 bases separating them. The CDR3 region has the DNA TGTGCCAGCAGTTTAAACGGCTACGAGCAGTACTTC. The encoded protein is CASSLNGYEQYF.

CDR3 nucleotides: TGTGCCAGCAGTTTAGAATGGGCCTTGGCTAATGAAAAACTGTTTTTT. Its translation: CASSLEWALANEKLFF. V usage is TRBV27 and J usage is TRBJ1-4; D is unresolved. Germline-derived CDR1 and CDR2 are MNHEY and SMNVEV (reference sequence). The CDR3 runs 16 residues. V lost 2 bases and J lost 3, with 13 bases in between. Drawing the rest from reference TRBV27 and TRBJ1-4, the complete variable domain is EAQVTQNPRYLITVTGKKLTVTCSQNMNHEYMSWYRQDPGLGLRQIYYSMNVEVTDKGDVPEGYKVSRKEKRNFPLILESPSPNQTSLYFCASSLEWALANEKLFFGSGTQLSVL.

V usage is TRBV2 and J usage is TRBJ2-2; TRBD2 aligns across 8 bases. V gave up 8 bases and J gave up 6 bases; unmatched junction bases: 8. The CDR3 length is 14 residues. Germline V gene data show CDR1 as SNHLY and CDR2 as FYNNEI. CDR3 sequence (DNA): TGTGCCAGCCGACGGGGGGGATTGGCCGGGGAGCTGTTTTTT. Translating gives CASRRGGLAGELFF.

The CDR3 reads CASSPTDQETQYF. As DNA, the CDR3 is TGTGCCAGCAGCCCGACGGATCAAGAGACCCAGTACTTC. The chain carries TRBV12-3 or TRBV12-4 and TRBJ2-5; D remains ambiguous. There are 13 residues in the CDR3. V lost 6 bases and J 2 bases, leaving 10 bases between the germline ends.

A single count supports this clonotype. This chain uses TRBV20-1 with TRBJ2-7; D possibly corresponds to TRBD2 (5 bases). The V gene lost 3 bases and the J gene lost 5 bases, with 17 bases spanning the gap. The CDR3 loop spans 14 amino acids. Germline CDR1 reads DFQATT; CDR2 reads SNEGSKA (reference sequence). The CDR3 loop is CSASAPGVQNEQYF. For the CDR3, the DNA is TGCAGTGCTAGCGCGCCCGGGGTCCAAAACGAGCAGTACTTC.

The CDR3 protein is CSANSGTGEQYF. DNA of the CDR3: TGCAGTGCTAACTCCGGGACAGGGGAACAGTACTTC. The rearrangement joins TRBV20-1 to TRBJ2-7; 10 bases match TRBD1. The CDR3 is made up of 12 amino acids. CDR1 is DFQATT and CDR2 is SNEGSKA in the germline V gene (reference sequence). V was pared by 4 bases and J by 10 bases, with 7 bases of the junction left unmatched.